A selection of T cell receptor beta chains follows, all from one sample in a study of CD8+CD57+ T cells in acquired aplastic anemia. TCRdb ran MiXCR on the reads and lists one entry per CDR3 protein. The sample has approximately 190,000 distinct CDR3 sequences; less than 60% are singletons. The sample taken for sequencing was sorted CD4+, CD8+, or CD8+CD57+ T cells (not recorded which) from PBMCs. These receptors were obtained from a human donor with aplastic anemia. The CDR3 runs from the conserved cysteine through the conserved F or W. The order of the fields is clone size, J gene, V gene, D gene, CDR3 DNA, CDR3 protein. The D gene is left open where the match is weak. Only part of the rows carry a size: once, few, many, or a class if the clone is expanded.

abundance: once
j_gene: TRBJ2-7
v_gene: TRBV29-1
d_gene: -
CDR3nt: TGCAGCGTTGAAGATGGCAGGGGCTACGAGCAGTACTTC
CDR3aa: CSVEDGRGYEQYF

abundance: -
j_gene: TRBJ2-7
v_gene: TRBV6-5
d_gene: -
CDR3nt: TGTGCCAGCAGTTACCGTCTCTCATCCGCGGGCTACGAGCAGTACTTC
CDR3aa: CASSYRLSSAGYEQYF

abundance: -
j_gene: TRBJ1-2
v_gene: TRBV7-9
d_gene: -
CDR3nt: TGTGCCAGCTCGGATGGGGGGGTTTATGGCTACACCTTC
CDR3aa: CASSDGGVYGYTF

abundance: many
j_gene: TRBJ1-5
v_gene: TRBV7-8
d_gene: TRBD1
CDR3nt: TGTGCCAGCAGCTTAGTAGGGACAGCCATTGGGAATCAGCCCCAGCATTTT
CDR3aa: CASSLVGTAIGNQPQHF

abundance: many
j_gene: TRBJ2-1
v_gene: TRBV20-1
d_gene: -
CDR3nt: TGCAGTGCTAGGTGGCGGCTCCTCTCCGACAATGAGCAGTTCTTC
CDR3aa: CSARWRLLSDNEQFF

abundance: -
j_gene: TRBJ2-1
v_gene: TRBV20-1
d_gene: -
CDR3nt: TGCAGTGCTACGGCTCTACAAGCCTTGACCTATGAGCAGTTCTTC
CDR3aa: CSATALQALTYEQFF

abundance: few
j_gene: TRBJ2-2
v_gene: TRBV4-1
d_gene: TRBD2
CDR3nt: TGCGCCAGCAGCCCTGTAATCAGGACTAGCGGGAGCGCCGGGGAGCTGTTTTTT
CDR3aa: CASSPVIRTSGSAGELFF

abundance: -
j_gene: TRBJ2-1
v_gene: TRBV7-9
d_gene: -
CDR3nt: TGTGCCAGCAGCCTCGGACTTGATGAGTTCTTC
CDR3aa: CASSLGLDEFF

abundance: -
j_gene: TRBJ2-1
v_gene: TRBV20-1
d_gene: -
CDR3nt: TGCAGTGCTAGAGATCCAGGGTCCCCCTACAATGAGCAGTTCTTC
CDR3aa: CSARDPGSPYNEQFF

abundance: once
j_gene: TRBJ2-1
v_gene: TRBV5-8
d_gene: TRBD1
CDR3nt: TGTGCCAGCAGCCGGACAGGGGTAGTCAATGAGCAGTTCTTC
CDR3aa: CASSRTGVVNEQFF

abundance: -
j_gene: TRBJ2-7
v_gene: TRBV29-1
d_gene: -
CDR3nt: TGCAGCGTCGGGGGACATTCAAACGAGCAGTACTTC
CDR3aa: CSVGGHSNEQYF

abundance: few
j_gene: TRBJ1-3
v_gene: TRBV30
d_gene: -
CDR3nt: TGTGCCTGGATGCCCGGAAACACCATATATTTT
CDR3aa: CAWMPGNTIYF

abundance: -
j_gene: TRBJ1-1
v_gene: TRBV12-3/TRBV12-4
d_gene: -
CDR3nt: TGTGCCAGCAGTCAACTGCCTAAGGGGGAAGCTTTCTTT
CDR3aa: CASSQLPKGEAFF

abundance: -
j_gene: TRBJ2-2
v_gene: TRBV6-1
d_gene: TRBD2
CDR3nt: TGTGCCAGCAGGGCAAACCGAGCGGGAGGTTCCACCGGGGAGCTGTTTTTT
CDR3aa: CASRANRAGGSTGELFF

abundance: many
j_gene: TRBJ1-1
v_gene: TRBV12-3/TRBV12-4
d_gene: -
CDR3nt: TGTGCCAGCAGACCGACAGGCCGACGCACTGAAGCTTTCTTT
CDR3aa: CASRPTGRRTEAFF

abundance: few
j_gene: TRBJ2-5
v_gene: TRBV20-1
d_gene: TRBD2
CDR3nt: TGCAGTGCTAGAGGTAGCGGGAGCTGGGAGACCCAGTACTTC
CDR3aa: CSARGSGSWETQYF

abundance: once
j_gene: TRBJ2-5
v_gene: TRBV14
d_gene: -
CDR3nt: TGTGCCAGCGGCGGGGTAGGAGAGACCCAGTACTTC
CDR3aa: CASGGVGETQYF